The 20 T cell receptor beta chains listed next were all sequenced from one sample in a study of blood T cell repertoires in COVID-19. Profiling relied on immunoSEQ multiplex PCR, and the TCRdb table lists in-frame clones only, not all of them. The sample lists approximately 140,000 clones, roughly 79% occurring once. Sample: peripheral blood. Receptors were obtained from a human donor with acute or convalescent COVID-19. The donor label of this sample is uncertain.

The gene calls are TRBV4-2 and TRBJ1-4; D is undetermined. Deletions cut 4 bases from V and 2 bases from J, with 17 bases between. This CDR3 is built from 17 residues. Germline V CDR1 and CDR2: LGHNA, YNFKEQ. In DNA, the CDR3 is TGTGCCAGCAGCCTAGATCGAGAGGCGTCGACTAATGAAAAACTGTTTTTT. Translation gives CASSLDREASTNEKLFF.

The chain links TRBV27 to TRBJ1-3; D gene unclear. Germline CDR1 is MNHEY and CDR2 is SMNVEV (reference sequence). Trimming took 5 bases from V and 2 from J, leaving 10 bases between them. The CDR3 spans 14 residues. The CDR3 protein is CASSIQATGNTIYF. The CDR3 bases are TGTGCCAGCAGTATTCAGGCGACTGGAAACACCATATATTTT.

This clone was counted ten times or more. This chain uses TRBV27 with TRBJ1-4, with TRBD1 matching 10 bases. There are 15 residues in the CDR3. Germline V gene sequence: CDR1 MNHEY, CDR2 SMNVEV (reference sequence). The J segment lost 7 bases and the V segment lost 3 bases, leaving 5 bases of the junction unmatched. The chain's CDR3 is CASSFRDRGREKLFF. The CDR3 DNA reads TGTGCCAGCAGTTTCCGCGACAGGGGGCGTGAAAAACTGTTTTTT.

The rearrangement links TRBV20-1 to TRBJ2-3; unclear D gene. CDR3 length equals 11 residues. V gave up 6 bases and J gave up 1 base, with 5 bases separating them. CDR1 is DFQATT and CDR2 is SNEGSKA in the germline V gene (reference sequence). The CDR3: CSAEGTDTQYF. The CDR3 nucleotides are TGCAGTGCCGAGGGCACAGATACGCAGTATTTT.

This clone has just one count. V and J are TRBV4-2 and TRBJ1-3; D is unclear. V dropped 0 bases and J dropped 0 bases, with 6 bases sitting between them. CDR1 is LGHNA and CDR2 is YNFKEQ in the germline V gene. CDR3 length equals 15 residues. In nucleotides, the CDR3 is TGTGCCAGCAGCCAAGATGAACTCTCTGGAAACACCATATATTTT. This codes for CASSQDELSGNTIYF.

A few counts support this clone. The rearrangement uses TRBV5-6 and TRBJ1-2; D ambiguous. V was shortened by 1 base and J by 0 bases, with 7 bases between the two germline ends. Germline V gene lookup returns CDR1 SGHDT and CDR2 YYEEEE. This CDR3 region has 14 residues. The CDR3 loop is CASSLISTNYGYTF. The CDR3 region has the DNA TGTGCCAGCAGCTTGATCTCTACTAACTATGGCTACACCTTC. The entire variable domain, with the rest obtained from reference TRBV5-6 and TRBJ1-2, is as follows: DAGVTQSPTHLIKTRGQQVTLRCSPKSGHDTVSWYQQALGQGPQFIFQYYEEEERQRGNFPDRFSGHQFPNYSSELNVNALLLGDSALYLCASSLISTNYGYTFGSGTRLTVV.

This chain connects TRBV15 to TRBJ1-6; 8 bases match TRBD1. Germline V gene data show CDR1 as LNHNV and CDR2 as YYDKDF (reference sequence). CDR3 length: 14 amino acids. J lost 7 bases, V lost 4 bases, and 3 bases had no gene match. The CDR3 here is CATSIGQGNSPLHF. The CDR3 DNA is TGTGCCACCAGCATTGGACAGGGAAATTCACCCCTCCACTTT.

For this clone: Other DNA sequences in this specimen translate into the identical CDR3. The chain recombines TRBV6-1 with TRBJ1-2, with unresolved D. This CDR3 region has 13 residues. Trimming pared 3 bases from V and 3 bases from J, leaving 8 bases between. CDR1 is MNHNS and CDR2 is SASEGT in the germline V gene. The CDR3 reads CASSEQVDYGYTF. CDR3 coding DNA: TGTGCCAGCAGTGAGCAGGTGGACTATGGCTACACCTTC.

The rearrangement links TRBV27 to TRBJ1-1, with D maybe TRBD1 (6 bases). The germline CDR1 and CDR2 sequences are MNHEY and SMNVEV (reference sequence). CDR3 length equals 15 residues. Trimming removed 5 bases from V and 0 bases from J, with 13 bases in between. The CDR3 DNA reads as TGTGCCAGCAGTAGCTGGGGGCGTGTGAACACTGAAGCTTTCTTT. Amino acid sequence: CASSSWGRVNTEAFF.

The chain has TRBV5-1 and TRBJ2-1, with TRBD1 identical over 7 bases. The germline gives CDR1 SGHRS, CDR2 YFSETQ. The V and J ends lost 0 bases and 7 bases, in that order; junction bases with no gene match: 7. This CDR3 has 15 residues. The CDR3 DNA is TGCGCCAGCAGCTTGGAAACTAGGGGGCAGAATGAGCAGTTCTTC. Translating gives CASSLETRGQNEQFF.

CDR3 sequence reads: CASSSEMVLANEQFF. In DNA form, the CDR3 reads TGTGCCAGCAGCTCAGAAATGGTGCTCGCCAATGAGCAGTTCTTC. The rearrangement uses TRBV7-9 and TRBJ2-1; D gene uncertain. The CDR3 spans 15 residues. Germline values: CDR1 SEHNR, CDR2 FQNEAQ (reference sequence). Trimming cost V 4 bases and J 6 bases, with 16 bases left between them.

This clone was counted between two and nine times. This sequence joins TRBV7-3 and TRBJ2-1, with 8 bases aligning to TRBD2. Germline V gives CDR1 SGHTA, CDR2 FQGTGA. With 2 bases clipped from V and 4 bases from J, the junction kept 4 bases outside the gene matches. The CDR3 is made up of 15 amino acids. The CDR3 loop is CASSLVAGLYNEQFF. CDR3 nucleotide sequence: TGTGCCAGCAGCTTAGTAGCGGGGCTTTACAATGAGCAGTTCTTC.

This rearrangement joins TRBV2 to TRBJ1-6; TRBD1 matches 7 bases. Germline CDR1 SNHLY, CDR2 FYNNEI. The CDR3 is made up of 17 amino acids. Trimming removed 4 bases from V and 0 bases from J; junction bases left unmatched: 6. The DNA of the CDR3 is TGTGCCAGCAGTGCCTGGGACAGAGGCTCCTATAATTCACCCCTCCACTTT. This codes for CASSAWDRGSYNSPLHF.

The V call is TRBV19, the J call TRBJ1-5; a possible D gene is TRBD1 (5 bases). This CDR3 comprises 15 residues. Germline assignment: CDR1 LNHDA and CDR2 SQIVND (reference sequence). Deletions cut 4 bases from V and 0 bases from J, with 10 bases between. CDR3 nucleotides: TGTGCCAGTAGTACGACAGTCCCTAGCAATCAGCCCCAGCATTTT. Protein product: CASSTTVPSNQPQHF.

The chain recombines TRBV5-5 with TRBJ1-1; D is unclear. V was shortened by 2 bases and J by 4 bases, with 15 bases between the two germline ends. Germline V CDR1 and CDR2: SGHKS, YYEKEE (reference sequence). This CDR3 is built from 15 residues. Here the CDR3 reads CASSFSEDLSTEAFF. CDR3 sequence (DNA): TGTGCCAGCAGCTTTTCGGAGGATCTAAGCACTGAAGCTTTCTTT. The full variable domain, its missing parts supplied by reference TRBV5-5 and TRBJ1-1, is DAGVTQSPTHLIKTRGQQVTLRCSPISGHKSVSWYQQVLGQGPQFIFQYYEKEERGRGNFPDRFSARQFPNYSSELNVNALLLGDSALYLCASSFSEDLSTEAFFGQGTRLTVV.

The chain has TRBV2 and TRBJ2-5, with no clear D. Germline CDR1 SNHLY, CDR2 FYNNEI. V was clipped by 3 bases and J by 0 bases, with 8 bases between them. The CDR3 loop spans 14 amino acids. CDR3 sequence reads: CASSESVYQETQYF. CDR3 sequence (DNA): TGTGCCAGCAGTGAGTCAGTTTACCAAGAGACCCAGTACTTC. Complete variable domain (other parts from reference TRBV2 and TRBJ2-5): EPEVTQTPSHQVTQMGQEVILRCVPISNHLYFYWYRQILGQKVEFLVSFYNNEISEKSEIFDDQFSVERPDGSNFTLKIRSTKLEDSAMYFCASSESVYQETQYFGPGTRLLVL.

The chain links TRBV13 to TRBJ1-2; D is undetermined. Germline values: CDR1 PRHDT, CDR2 FYEKMQ (reference sequence). Trimming took off 5 bases at V and 8 bases at J, with 12 bases between the two ends. CDR3 length: 12 amino acids. The CDR3 here is CASSPRGGGYTF. As DNA, the CDR3 is TGTGCCAGCAGCCCACGAGGAGGAGGCTACACCTTC.

V usage is TRBV6-5 and J usage is TRBJ1-2; TRBD1 matches at 7 bases. The CDR3 is made up of 12 amino acids. The J segment lost 4 bases and the V segment lost 5 bases, leaving 1 base of the junction unmatched. Germline V CDR1 and CDR2: MNHEY, SVGAGI. The CDR3 DNA sequence: TGTGCCAGCAGTAGACAGGGCTATGGCTACACCTTC. It translates to CASSRQGYGYTF.

The chain couples TRBV6-5 to TRBJ1-3; D is possibly TRBD1 (5 bases). Germline CDR1 and CDR2: MNHEY and SVGAGI. The CDR3 runs 14 residues. With 3 bases removed from V and 7 bases from J, the gap between germline ends came to 13 bases. CDR3 bases: TGTGCCAGCAGTTATTCAACCGCAGGGAACACCATATATTTT. This encodes CASSYSTAGNTIYF.

In DNA form, the CDR3 reads TGTGCCACCAGCTCCTCAGGGGGCTACCTACATCAGCCCCAGCATTTT. Its protein product is CATSSSGGYLHQPQHF. The chain employs TRBV24-1 and TRBJ1-5; 8 bases map to TRBD1. With 7 bases clipped from V and 5 bases from J, the junction kept 12 bases outside the gene matches. The CDR3 is made up of 16 amino acids. Germline CDR1 KGHDR, CDR2 SFDVKD.